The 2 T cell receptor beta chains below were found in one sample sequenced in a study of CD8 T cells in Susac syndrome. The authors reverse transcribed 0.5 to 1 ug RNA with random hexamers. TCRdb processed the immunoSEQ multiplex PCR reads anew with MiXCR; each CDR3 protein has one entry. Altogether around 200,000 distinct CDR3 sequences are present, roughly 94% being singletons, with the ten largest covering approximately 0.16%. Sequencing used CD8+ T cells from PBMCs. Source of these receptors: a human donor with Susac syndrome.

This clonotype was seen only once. CDR3 DNA: TGTGCCACCCCACCCCATCGGACGGGGAGGGGCGGGAAGAACTACAATGAGCAGTTCTTC. Protein sequence: CATPPHRTGRGGKNYNEQFF. The rearrangement joins TRBV28 to TRBJ2-1, with 7 bases that match TRBD2. Germline trimming cut 10 bases from V and 3 bases from J; bases unmatched to any gene: 27. This CDR3 is built from 20 residues. Germline lookup yields CDR1 MDHEN and CDR2 SYDVKM. The entire variable domain, with the rest obtained from reference TRBV28 and TRBJ2-1, is as follows: DVKVTQSSRYLVKRTGEKVFLECVQDMDHENMFWYRQDPGLGLRLIYFSYDVKMKEKGDIPEGYSVSREKKERFSLILESASTNQTSMYLCATPPHRTGRGGKNYNEQFFGPGTRLTVL.

The DNA for the CDR3 is TGTGCCAGCAGCGTAGCTGGGAATCAGCCCCAGCATTTT. Its protein is CASSVAGNQPQHF. The chain employs TRBV9 and TRBJ1-5; D not certain. The CDR3 is 13 residues long. V shed 0 bases and J shed 4 bases, with 5 bases lying between them. Germline V CDR1 and CDR2: SGDLS, YYNGEE.